The source of this TCR beta chain is a study of regulatory T cells in long-lasting Graves disease (dated by TCRdb to the early 2020s). About the study as a whole: Antithyroid drugs had been taken for less than 3 months by newly diagnosed Graves' disease patients. This study used TCR sequencing and RNA sequencing of peripheral blood to compare persistent Graves' disease patients against newly diagnosed Graves' disease patients. The study was registered as a clinical trial and conducted in China. A total of about 35 samples underwent TCR sequencing, from some 13 patients with persistent Graves' disease and 20 patients with newly diagnosed Graves' disease. The paper's findings and limits, for the study overall: The authors acknowledged the small sample size as a limitation that may reduce accuracy. Because the primary lesion, thyroid tissue, could not be accessed, the study looked at peripheral blood alone. Only the TCR beta chain was sequenced and analyzed. Persistent patients shared more public clonotypes among themselves (2,741) than newly diagnosed patients did (roughly 910). TRBV28, TRBJ1-2 and TRBJ2-5 were preferentially used in persistent disease, while TRBV20-1 and TRBJ2-1 were favored in newly diagnosed disease. Persistent Graves' disease patients showed lower TCR Shannon entropy and fewer highly expanded clones than newly diagnosed patients, suggesting clonal expansion.

This clonotype was seen repeatedly, ten times or more. Its binding antigen is unknown. Base qualities are missing; no much larger clone stands one base away. Deletion took 7 bases off V and 1 base off J, with a span of 19 bases between the germline ends. Per the germline V gene, MDHEN is the CDR1 and SYDVKM is the CDR2. The CDR3 covers 16 residues, taking in both the cysteine and the phenylalanine. The entry retains the CDR3 DNA only, 48 bases that are in frame from base 1. The sample's time point label, in plain terms: newly diagnosed GD, antithyroid drugs for less than 3 months. For both TCR sequencing and RNA sequencing, RNA was extracted from PBMCs in TRIzol. Graves' disease was diagnosed according to American Thyroid Association guidelines. Patients were recruited from an endocrinology department in Xi'an, China. Each patient gave 7 to 9.5 milliliters of peripheral blood, collected in an EDTA anticoagulant tube. Ficoll Paque Plus density gradient separation was used to isolate PBMCs, and no further T cell sorting was done. An Agilent 2100 Bioanalyzer and agarose gel were used to assess RNA quality, and a NanoDrop 2000 was used to measure RNA concentration.

Preparation of the library involved multiplex PCR. For sequencing, an Illumina HiSeq 4000 was employed. CDR3 regions were amplified by Arm-PCR with iRepertoire HTBI primers to construct TCR beta libraries. Before sequencing, the PCR products underwent gel purification. The paper's processing steps were these. Gene usage analysis of CDR3 amino acid clonotypes relied on the 55 to 80 TRBV and 13 to 15 TRBJ segments identified across samples. COPE and FqMerger were used to merge the filtered high-quality paired reads into contigs. BLAST was used to align contigs to the IMGT TRBV, TRBD and TRBJ reference genes, and CDR3 was defined following IMGT. Any clonotype with a frequency above 0.1% was counted as a highly expanded clone. Shannon entropy served as the measure of repertoire diversity, while the Gini coefficient captured V-J evenness. A clonotype found in more than one individual was treated as public. TCRdb cleaned the public reads at Q25 with fastp, built clones with MiXCR and kept in-frame beta chains. Here each entry gathers all rows of one CDR3 protein and keeps the most common genes and DNA. The V and J calls, along with clone size, are taken from TCRdb and not from the paper's own processing. The sample records 300,000 to 400,000 distinct CDR3 sequences, over 15% of which are singletons. Approximately 35% of the sample is held by the ten biggest clonotypes.

This TCR was recovered from a female donor with Graves disease. The sample was peripheral blood mononuclear cells (PBMCs), taken at new diagnosis, from a patient treated with antithyroid drugs. Recombination joined TRBV28 with TRBJ2-5; the D segment might be TRBD1 or TRBD2, since each matches 5 bases. Read as DNA, the sequence is TGTGCCAGCAATCCACCAGGGAGTCACCTCCAAGAGACCCAGTACTTC. It translates as CASNPPGSHLQETQYF. Extended through the reference TRBV28 and TRBJ2-5 proteins, this CDR3 yields the full variable domain: DVKVTQSSRYLVKRTGEKVFLECVQDMDHENMFWYRQDPGLGLRLIYFSYDVKMKEKGDIPEGYSVSREKKERFSLILESASTNQTSMYLCASNPPGSHLQETQYFGPGTRLLVL.